These 22 T cell receptor beta chains originate from one sample sequenced in a study of T cells in narcolepsy. Profiling relied on immunoSEQ multiplex PCR, and the TCRdb table lists in-frame clones only, not all of them. The sample comprises over 30,000 clones, 87% of which are singletons, and 0.8% to 0.95% rests with the top ten. Sequencing used CD45RA- memory CD4+ T cells from PBMCs. The origin of the receptors is a human donor with narcolepsy.

Concerning this clone itself: One end of the junction fails to match germline, which may point to a read error. V is TRBV20-1 and J is TRBJ2-7, with 9 nucleotides matching TRBD1. The CDR3 contains 11 residues. The germline V gene has CDR1 DFQATT and CDR2 SNEGSKA (reference sequence). The CDR3 protein is CSAYYRDRAFF. DNA of the CDR3: TGCAGTGCTTACTACCGGGACAGGGCATTCTTC.

This clone was found once. This chain connects TRBV28 to TRBJ1-5; D call uncertain. The germline V gene encodes CDR1 MDHEN and CDR2 SYDVKM. CDR3 length: 12 residues. The V gene lost 6 bases and the J gene lost 9 bases, with 12 bases spanning the gap. DNA of the CDR3: TGTGCCAGCAGCTCTCTCTTGAGGCCCCAGCATTTT. This translates into CASSSLLRPQHF.

The CDR3 coding sequence is TGCGCCAGCAGTGACCCAACCCAGGGTGGGAACACTGAAGCTTTCTTT. Encoded protein: CASSDPTQGGNTEAFF. The chain joins TRBV10-2 to TRBJ1-1; D possibly corresponds to TRBD1 (5 bases). Trimming cost V 3 bases and J 1 base, with 15 bases left between them. The CDR3 has 16 amino acids. Germline assignment: CDR1 WSHSY and CDR2 SAAADI.

The genes are TRBV18 and TRBJ1-3; TRBD1 might be the D (5 bases). With 4 bases removed from V and 0 bases from J, the gap between germline ends came to 10 bases. The germline CDR1 and CDR2 sequences are KGHSH and LQKENI. The CDR3 is 15 residues long. The CDR3 loop reads CASSQRGNSGNTIYF. The CDR3 DNA is TGTGCCAGCTCACAGCGGGGGAACTCTGGAAACACCATATATTTT.

The chain combines TRBV7-9 with TRBJ2-1; 10 nucleotides align to TRBD1. From germline, CDR1 is SEHNR and CDR2 FQNEAQ (reference sequence). With 5 bases clipped from V and 7 bases from J, the junction kept 14 bases outside the gene matches. The CDR3 contains 17 residues. This CDR3 is CASSPLHGQGVKNEQFF. The CDR3 DNA reads TGTGCCAGCAGCCCTCTCCATGGACAGGGGGTAAAGAATGAGCAGTTCTTC.

The gene calls are TRBV27 and TRBJ1-6; a weak D match, TRBD1 (6 bases). The V end lost 2 bases, the J end lost 11 bases, and 16 bases lay between the germline ends. Per germline, CDR1 MNHEY and CDR2 SMNVEV (reference sequence). The length of the CDR3 is 15 residues. The CDR3 nucleotides are TGTGCCAGCAGTTTAGGACAGCGCCCATGGGCACCCCTCCACTTT. This gives the protein CASSLGQRPWAPLHF.

The chain uses TRBV7-2 and TRBJ2-3; D gene uncertain. This CDR3 contains 15 residues. In germline, CDR1 is SGHTA, CDR2 FQGNSA. The germline V and J ends were trimmed by 3 bases and 5 bases, with 15 bases remaining between them. The CDR3 DNA reads as TGTGCCAGCAGCTTTTATACGGGTCTTGAAGATACGCAGTATTTT. It yields the protein CASSFYTGLEDTQYF.

V usage is TRBV10-2 and J usage is TRBJ1-1; D call uncertain. Germline CDR1 WSHSY, CDR2 SAAADI. The CDR3 totals 13 residues. The V and J ends lost 7 bases and 0 bases respectively, with 9 bases between them. The CDR3 reads CASTGRLNTEAFF. DNA for the CDR3: TGCGCCAGCACGGGCAGGCTGAACACTGAAGCTTTCTTT.

The chain has TRBV30 and TRBJ2-1, with 8 bases identical to TRBD2. The germline CDR1 and CDR2 sequences are GTSNPN and SVGIG (reference sequence). The CDR3 runs to 15 residues. With 1 base clipped from V and 6 bases from J, the junction kept 8 bases outside the gene matches. This CDR3 reads CAWSEGGLGGNEQFF. The CDR3 nucleotides are TGTGCCTGGAGTGAGGGGGGACTAGGGGGCAATGAGCAGTTCTTC.

The rearrangement links TRBV7-3 to TRBJ2-3, with TRBD2 identical over 12 bases. J lost 4 bases, V lost 4 bases, and 3 bases had no gene match. The CDR3 is made up of 15 amino acids. The germline CDR1 and CDR2 sequences are SGHTA and FQGTGA. The CDR3 loop reads CASSWTSGNSDTQYF. The CDR3 DNA reads TGTGCCAGCAGCTGGACTAGCGGGAACTCAGATACGCAGTATTTT.

The chain employs TRBV7-6 and TRBJ2-1; perhaps TRBD2 as D (6 bases). V was clipped by 1 base and J by 0 bases, with 13 bases between them. Germline-derived CDR1 and CDR2 are SGHVS and FNYEAQ. The CDR3 has 17 amino acids. The CDR3 DNA reads as TGTGCCAGCAGCTTAGGAGCGGGCTTGAGCTCCTACAATGAGCAGTTCTTC. This encodes CASSLGAGLSSYNEQFF.

The V call is TRBV19, the J call TRBJ2-3, with D possibly being TRBD2 (5 bases). This CDR3 has 15 amino acids. The V end was cut by 5 bases, the J end by 5 bases, with 17 bases between. The germline CDR1 and CDR2 sequences are LNHDA and SQIVND (reference sequence). The CDR3 spells CASSPWGDRGDTQYF. CDR3 DNA sequence: TGTGCCAGTAGTCCTTGGGGAGATCGGGGAGATACGCAGTATTTT.

The J gene is TRBJ2-5, the V gene TRBV7-9; D is uncertain. V was trimmed by 5 bases and J by 2 bases, leaving 21 bases between them. The CDR3 has 17 amino acids. The germline V gene encodes CDR1 SEHNR and CDR2 FQNEAQ (reference sequence). The CDR3 sequence is CASSPVGSEIKQETQYF. CDR3 DNA sequence: TGTGCCAGCAGCCCCGTCGGGTCCGAGATTAAACAAGAGACCCAGTACTTC. Drawing the rest from reference TRBV7-9 and TRBJ2-5, the complete variable domain is DTGVSQNPRHKITKRGQNVTFRCDPISEHNRLYWYRQTLGQGPEFLTYFQNEAQLEKSRLLSDRFSAERPKGSFSTLEIQRTEQGDSAMYLCASSPVGSEIKQETQYFGPGTRLLVL.

This sequence joins TRBV5-4 and TRBJ2-2, with TRBD1 matching over 8 bases. Germline V CDR1 and CDR2: SGHNT, YYREEE (reference sequence). The V gene end was trimmed by 4 bases and the J gene end by 1 base; junction bases not matched to a gene: 3. CDR3 length: 15 amino acids. The CDR3 loop is CASSQTGVNTGELFF. The DNA for the CDR3 is TGTGCCAGCAGCCAGACAGGGGTGAACACCGGGGAGCTGTTTTTT.

The rearrangement joins TRBV7-6 to TRBJ2-7; 8 bases map to TRBD1. CDR1 SGHVS and CDR2 FNYEAQ come from the germline V gene. V lost 4 bases to trimming and J lost 3 bases; unmatched junction nucleotides: 14. This CDR3 is built from 17 residues. The CDR3 loop is CASSSGQGEGADYEQYF. The CDR3 region has the DNA TGTGCCAGCAGCTCCGGACAGGGAGAAGGGGCTGACTACGAGCAGTACTTC.

The CDR3 region has the DNA TGTGCCAGTAGCTCCGCGGGGGTCGAAGCTTTCTTT. It encodes CASSSAGVEAFF. The chain employs TRBV19 and TRBJ1-1, with D tentatively TRBD1 (5 bases). In germline, CDR1 is LNHDA, CDR2 SQIVND (reference sequence). Trimming pared 6 bases from V and 8 bases from J, leaving 13 bases between. The CDR3 runs 12 residues.

V and J are TRBV28 and TRBJ1-4, with TRBD1 as a possible D gene (6 bases). The germline gives CDR1 MDHEN, CDR2 SYDVKM. The V end was cut by 7 bases, the J end by 8 bases, with 14 bases between. The CDR3 totals 13 residues. The CDR3 loop is CASTRGGEEKLFF. CDR3 DNA: TGTGCCAGCACGAGGGGGGGCGAAGAAAAACTGTTTTTT.

The rearrangement uses TRBV7-3 and TRBJ1-5; unclear D gene. With 6 bases removed from V and 3 bases from J, the gap between germline ends came to 3 bases. The CDR3 has 11 residues. Germline-derived CDR1 and CDR2 are SGHTA and FQGTGA. The CDR3 reads CASRNNQPQHF. Here the CDR3 DNA reads TGTGCCAGCAGGAACAATCAGCCCCAGCATTTT.

The genes are TRBV6-1 and TRBJ1-5, with TRBD1 matching 8 bases. Germline-derived CDR1 and CDR2 are MNHNS and SASEGT. Trimming removed 6 bases from V and 4 bases from J; junction bases left unmatched: 5. The CDR3 totals 14 residues. The DNA of the CDR3 is TGTGCCAGCAGCGGGACAGGAGGGAATCAGCCCCAGCATTTT. Protein sequence: CASSGTGGNQPQHF.

This rearrangement joins TRBV19 to TRBJ2-2; TRBD1 agrees at 8 bases. V shed 8 bases and J 0 bases; nucleotides not matched to a gene: 8. CDR3 size: 16 residues. Germline values: CDR1 LNHDA, CDR2 SQIVND (reference sequence). CDR3 protein: CASPPRGPSNTGELFF. The CDR3 nucleotides are TGTGCCAGTCCGCCCAGGGGGCCCTCGAACACCGGGGAGCTGTTTTTT.

This chain uses TRBV5-1 with TRBJ1-2; a possible D gene is TRBD1 (5 bases). Germline-derived CDR1 and CDR2 are SGHRS and YFSETQ. The CDR3 has 15 amino acids. V lost 9 bases and J lost 1, with 19 bases in between. Here the CDR3 reads CATGPRPGLNYGYTF. The CDR3 region has the DNA TGCGCCACCGGACCTAGACCGGGACTTAACTATGGCTACACCTTC.

The genes are TRBV27 and TRBJ1-5; possible D gene TRBD1, 5 bases. V lost 0 bases to trimming and J lost 4 bases, with 10 bases between them. CDR1 and CDR2 from the germline V gene are MNHEY and SMNVEV (reference sequence). This CDR3 has 15 residues. The CDR3: CASSLSQGRNQPQHF. CDR3 coding DNA: TGTGCCAGCAGTTTATCCCAGGGTAGGAATCAGCCCCAGCATTTT.